This T cell receptor beta chain was recorded in a study of cytomegalovirus exposure and HLA in healthy donors. The PCR employed 60 Vbeta primers together with 13 Jbeta primers. This table comes from immunoSEQ multiplex PCR, and its TCRdb copy is limited to in-frame clones, with some not included. Among approximately 33,000 clones listed, 45% to 55% were seen once. With V trimmed by 5 bases and J by 2 bases, 7 bases remained unmatched. CDR3 size: 15 residues. CDR1 and CDR2 (germline): SGHNT, YENEEA. The TCR was taken from a woman in her thirties or forties in good health and CMV-seropositive. The rearrangement uses TRBV11-3 and TRBJ2-3; TRBD2 aligns across 7 bases. The sequencing input was PBMCs. In DNA form, the CDR3 reads TGTGCCAGCAGCGACAATGCGGGGGTCACAGATACGCAGTATTTT. Translating it yields CASSDNAGVTDTQYF.